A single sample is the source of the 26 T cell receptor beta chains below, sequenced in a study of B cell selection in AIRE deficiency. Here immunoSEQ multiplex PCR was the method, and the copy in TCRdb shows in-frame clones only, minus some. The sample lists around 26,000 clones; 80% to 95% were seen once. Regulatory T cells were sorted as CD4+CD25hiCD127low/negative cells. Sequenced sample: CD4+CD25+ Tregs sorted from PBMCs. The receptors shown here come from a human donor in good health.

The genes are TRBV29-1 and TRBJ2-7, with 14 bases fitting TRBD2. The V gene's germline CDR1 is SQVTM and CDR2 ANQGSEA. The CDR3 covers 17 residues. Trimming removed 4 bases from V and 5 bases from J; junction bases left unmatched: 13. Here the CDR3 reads CSVVATRPGLAGDEQYF. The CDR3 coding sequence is TGCAGCGTTGTGGCTACACGACCGGGACTAGCGGGGGACGAGCAGTACTTC.

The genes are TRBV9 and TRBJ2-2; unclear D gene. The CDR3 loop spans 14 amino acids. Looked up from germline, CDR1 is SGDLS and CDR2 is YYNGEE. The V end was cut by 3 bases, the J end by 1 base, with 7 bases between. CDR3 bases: TGTGCCAGCAGCGCCTTATTGAACACCGGGGAGCTGTTTTTT. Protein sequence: CASSALLNTGELFF. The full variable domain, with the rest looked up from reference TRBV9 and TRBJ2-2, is DSGVTQTPKHLITATGQRVTLRCSPRSGDLSVYWYQQSLDQGLQFLIQYYNGEERAKGNILERFSAQQFPDLHSELNLSSLELGDSALYFCASSALLNTGELFFGEGSRLTVL.

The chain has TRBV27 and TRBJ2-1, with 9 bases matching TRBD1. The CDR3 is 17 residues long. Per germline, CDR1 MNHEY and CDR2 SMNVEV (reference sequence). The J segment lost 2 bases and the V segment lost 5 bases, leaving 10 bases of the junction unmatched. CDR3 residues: CASSRQTGTGTYNEQFF. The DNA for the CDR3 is TGTGCCAGCAGTAGACAGACCGGGACAGGGACCTACAATGAGCAGTTCTTC.

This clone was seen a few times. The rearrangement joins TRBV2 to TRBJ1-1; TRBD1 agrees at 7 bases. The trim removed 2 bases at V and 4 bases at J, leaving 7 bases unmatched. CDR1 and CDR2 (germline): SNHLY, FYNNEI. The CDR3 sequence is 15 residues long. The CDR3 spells CASSERTQGVTEAFF. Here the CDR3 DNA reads TGTGCCAGCAGTGAACGTACCCAGGGGGTCACTGAAGCTTTCTTT.

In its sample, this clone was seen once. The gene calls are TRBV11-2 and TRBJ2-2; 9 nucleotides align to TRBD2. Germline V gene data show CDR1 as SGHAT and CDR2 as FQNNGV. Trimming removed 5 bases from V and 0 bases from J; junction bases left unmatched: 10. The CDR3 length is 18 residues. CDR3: CASSRVSGGRTNTGELFF. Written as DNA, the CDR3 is TGTGCCAGCAGCCGCGTAAGCGGGGGGCGGACGAACACCGGGGAGCTGTTTTTT.

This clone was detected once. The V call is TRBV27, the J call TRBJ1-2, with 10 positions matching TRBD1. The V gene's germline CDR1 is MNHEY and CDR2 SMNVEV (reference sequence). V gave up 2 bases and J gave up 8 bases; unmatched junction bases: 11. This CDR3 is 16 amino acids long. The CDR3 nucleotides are TGTGCCAGCAGTTTAGCCTGGACAGGGGGTTCTTGGGGCTACACCTTC. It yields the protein CASSLAWTGGSWGYTF.

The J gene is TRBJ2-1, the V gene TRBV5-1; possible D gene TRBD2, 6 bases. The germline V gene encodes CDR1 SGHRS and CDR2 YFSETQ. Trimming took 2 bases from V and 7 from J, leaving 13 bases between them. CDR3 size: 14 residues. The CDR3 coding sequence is TGCGCCAGCAGCTTTGCGGGGCCCTGGAATGAGCAGTTCTTC. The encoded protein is CASSFAGPWNEQFF. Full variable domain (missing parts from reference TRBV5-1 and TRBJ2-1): KAGVTQTPRYLIKTRGQQVTLSCSPISGHRSVSWYQQTPGQGLQFLFEYFSETQRNKGNFPGRFSGRQFSNSRSEMNVSTLELGDSALYLCASSFAGPWNEQFFGPGTRLTVL.

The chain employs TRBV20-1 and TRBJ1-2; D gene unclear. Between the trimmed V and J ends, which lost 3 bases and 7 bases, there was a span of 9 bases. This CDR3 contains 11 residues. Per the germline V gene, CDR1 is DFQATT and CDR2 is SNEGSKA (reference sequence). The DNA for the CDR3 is TGCAGTGCTAGTATTGGAAGTGGCTACACCTTC. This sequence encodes CSASIGSGYTF.

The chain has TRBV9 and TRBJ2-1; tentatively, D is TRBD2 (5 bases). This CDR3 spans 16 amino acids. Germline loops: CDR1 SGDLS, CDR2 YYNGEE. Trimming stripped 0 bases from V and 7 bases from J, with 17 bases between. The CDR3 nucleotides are TGTGCCAGCAGCGTAGAGGAGAGGGCTTTAGTAAATGAGCAGTTCTTC. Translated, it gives CASSVEERALVNEQFF. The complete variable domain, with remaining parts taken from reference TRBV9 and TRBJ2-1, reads DSGVTQTPKHLITATGQRVTLRCSPRSGDLSVYWYQQSLDQGLQFLIQYYNGEERAKGNILERFSAQQFPDLHSELNLSSLELGDSALYFCASSVEERALVNEQFFGPGTRLTVL.

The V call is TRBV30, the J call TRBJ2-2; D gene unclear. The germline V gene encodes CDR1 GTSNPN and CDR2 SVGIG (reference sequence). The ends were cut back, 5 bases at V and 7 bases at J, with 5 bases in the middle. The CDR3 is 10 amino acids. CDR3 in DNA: TGTGCCTGGTACGGCGGGGAGCTGTTTTTT. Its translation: CAWYGGELFF.

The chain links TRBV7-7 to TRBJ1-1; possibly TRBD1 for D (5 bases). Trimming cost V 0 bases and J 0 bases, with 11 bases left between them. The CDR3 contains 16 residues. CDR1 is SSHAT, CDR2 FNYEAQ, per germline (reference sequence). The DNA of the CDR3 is TGTGCCAGCAGCTTAGCCGGGGGTGGGATGAACACTGAAGCTTTCTTT. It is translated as CASSLAGGGMNTEAFF.

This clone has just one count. The CDR3 sequence: CASREGQGFINEQFF. CDR3 DNA sequence: TGTGCCAGCCGAGAAGGACAGGGTTTTATAAATGAGCAGTTCTTC. The rearrangement links TRBV11-2 to TRBJ2-1; the match to TRBD1 covers 8 bases. Germline CDR1 and CDR2: SGHAT and FQNNGV. CDR3 size: 15 residues. V shed 8 bases, J shed 7 bases, and the junction held 13 bases outside the gene matches.

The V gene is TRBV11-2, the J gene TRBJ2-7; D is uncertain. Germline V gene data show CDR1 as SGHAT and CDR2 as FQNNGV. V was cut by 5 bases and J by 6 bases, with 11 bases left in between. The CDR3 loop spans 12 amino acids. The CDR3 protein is CASSPNRAEQYF. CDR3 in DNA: TGTGCCAGCAGCCCGAACCGGGCCGAGCAGTACTTC.

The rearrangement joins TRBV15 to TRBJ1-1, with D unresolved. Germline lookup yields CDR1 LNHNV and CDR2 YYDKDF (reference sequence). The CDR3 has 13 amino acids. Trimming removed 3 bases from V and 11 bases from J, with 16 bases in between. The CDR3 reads CATSRGEQRSAFF. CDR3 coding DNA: TGTGCCACCAGCAGGGGTGAACAACGATCCGCTTTCTTT.

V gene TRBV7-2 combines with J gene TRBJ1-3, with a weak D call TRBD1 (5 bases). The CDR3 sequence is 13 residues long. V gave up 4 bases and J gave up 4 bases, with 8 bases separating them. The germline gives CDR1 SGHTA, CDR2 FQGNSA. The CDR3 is CASSSGFGNTIYF. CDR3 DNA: TGTGCCAGCAGCTCAGGGTTCGGAAACACCATATATTTT.

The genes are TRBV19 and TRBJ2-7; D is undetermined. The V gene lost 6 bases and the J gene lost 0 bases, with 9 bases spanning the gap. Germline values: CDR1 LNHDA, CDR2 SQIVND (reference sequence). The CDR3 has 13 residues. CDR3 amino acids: CASSPWSSYEQYF. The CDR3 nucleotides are TGTGCCAGTAGCCCCTGGAGCTCCTACGAGCAGTACTTC.

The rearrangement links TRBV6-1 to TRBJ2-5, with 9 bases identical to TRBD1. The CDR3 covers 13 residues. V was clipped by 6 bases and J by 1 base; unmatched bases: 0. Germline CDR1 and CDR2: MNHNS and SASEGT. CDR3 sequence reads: CASRQGAQETQYF. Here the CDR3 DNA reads TGTGCCAGCAGACAGGGGGCCCAAGAGACCCAGTACTTC.

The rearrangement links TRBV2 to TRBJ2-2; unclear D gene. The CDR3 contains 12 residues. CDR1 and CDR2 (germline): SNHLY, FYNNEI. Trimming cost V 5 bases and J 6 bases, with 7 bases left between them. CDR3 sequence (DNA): TGTGCCAGCAGTTATACACCCGGGGAGCTGTTTTTT. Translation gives CASSYTPGELFF.

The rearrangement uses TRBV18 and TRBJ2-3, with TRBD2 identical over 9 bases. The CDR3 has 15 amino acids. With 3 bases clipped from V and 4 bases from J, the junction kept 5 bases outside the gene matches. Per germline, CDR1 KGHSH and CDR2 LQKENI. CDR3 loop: CASSPERGAADTQYF. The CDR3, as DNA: TGTGCCAGCTCACCCGAGCGGGGGGCCGCAGATACGCAGTATTTT. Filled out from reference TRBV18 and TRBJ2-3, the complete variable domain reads NAGVMQNPRHLVRRRGQEARLRCSPMKGHSHVYWYRQLPEEGLKFMVYLQKENIIDESGMPKERFSAEFPKEGPSILRIQQVVRGDSAAYFCASSPERGAADTQYFGPGTRLTVL.

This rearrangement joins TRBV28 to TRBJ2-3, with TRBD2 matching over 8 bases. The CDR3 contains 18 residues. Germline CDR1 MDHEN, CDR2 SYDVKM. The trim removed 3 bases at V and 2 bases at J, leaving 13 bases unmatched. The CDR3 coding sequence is TGTGCCAGCAGTTTTTTCGGGGGGGGCCGAGGAGCCACAGATACGCAGTATTTT. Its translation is CASSFFGGGRGATDTQYF.

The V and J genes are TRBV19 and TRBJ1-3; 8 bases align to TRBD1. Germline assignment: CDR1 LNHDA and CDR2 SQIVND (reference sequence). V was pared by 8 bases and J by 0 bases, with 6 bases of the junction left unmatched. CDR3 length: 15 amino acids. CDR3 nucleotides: TGTGCCAGTTCCAGGGGGCCCTTCTCTGGAAACACCATATATTTT. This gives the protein CASSRGPFSGNTIYF.

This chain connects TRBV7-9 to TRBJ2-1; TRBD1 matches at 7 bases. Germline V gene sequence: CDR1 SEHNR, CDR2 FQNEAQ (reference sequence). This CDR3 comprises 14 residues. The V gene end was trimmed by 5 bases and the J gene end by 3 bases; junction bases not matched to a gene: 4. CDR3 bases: TGTGCCAGCAGCCACCGGGACAGCTACAATGAGCAGTTCTTC. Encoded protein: CASSHRDSYNEQFF.

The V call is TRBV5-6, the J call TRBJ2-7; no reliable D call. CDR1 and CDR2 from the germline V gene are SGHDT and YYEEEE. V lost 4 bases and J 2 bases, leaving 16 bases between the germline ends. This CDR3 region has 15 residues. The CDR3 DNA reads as TGTGCCAGCAGCCTCTTGACGCGGATCACCTACGAGCAGTACTTC. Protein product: CASSLLTRITYEQYF. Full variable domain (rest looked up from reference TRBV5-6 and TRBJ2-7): DAGVTQSPTHLIKTRGQQVTLRCSPKSGHDTVSWYQQALGQGPQFIFQYYEEEERQRGNFPDRFSGHQFPNYSSELNVNALLLGDSALYLCASSLLTRITYEQYFGPGTRLTVT.

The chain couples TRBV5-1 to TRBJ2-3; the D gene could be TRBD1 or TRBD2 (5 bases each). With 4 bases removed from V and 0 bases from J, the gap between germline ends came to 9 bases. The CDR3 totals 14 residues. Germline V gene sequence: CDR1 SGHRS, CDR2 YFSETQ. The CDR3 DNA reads TGCGCCAGCAGCGACGGGGCAAGCACAGATACGCAGTATTTT. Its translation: CASSDGASTDTQYF.

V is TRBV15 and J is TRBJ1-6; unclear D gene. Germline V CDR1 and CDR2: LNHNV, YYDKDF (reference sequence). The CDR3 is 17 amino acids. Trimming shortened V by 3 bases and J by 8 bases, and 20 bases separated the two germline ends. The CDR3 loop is CATSRGPAGAPDSPLHF. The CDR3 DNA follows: TGTGCCACCAGCAGGGGCCCGGCAGGAGCACCGGATTCACCCCTCCACTTT.

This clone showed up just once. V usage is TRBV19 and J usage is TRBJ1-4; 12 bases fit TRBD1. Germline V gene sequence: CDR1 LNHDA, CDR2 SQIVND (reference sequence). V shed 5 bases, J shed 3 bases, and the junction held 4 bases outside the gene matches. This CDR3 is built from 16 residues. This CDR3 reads CASSGGTGGSNEKLFF. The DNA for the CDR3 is TGTGCCAGTAGTGGAGGGACAGGGGGCTCTAATGAAAAACTGTTTTTT.